The next 7 T cell receptor beta chains were all read from a single sample in a study of blood T cell repertoires in COVID-19. The protocol was immunoSEQ multiplex PCR, while the TCRdb copy is restricted to in-frame clones and leaves out a portion. Counted here are 50,000 to 70,000 clones, around 90% occurring once; the ten biggest clones make up about 9%. Specimen: peripheral blood. All receptors derive from a human donor with active COVID-19. The donor label of this sample is uncertain.

This chain uses TRBV18 with TRBJ1-1; 9 bases align to TRBD1. V shed 4 bases and J 5 bases; nucleotides not matched to a gene: 8. This CDR3 is 15 amino acids long. Germline loops: CDR1 KGHSH, CDR2 LQKENI. This chain's CDR3 is CASSLLQGARTEAFF. The CDR3 DNA reads TGTGCCAGCTCACTTCTACAGGGGGCGAGGACTGAAGCTTTCTTT.

The V call is TRBV7-3, the J call TRBJ2-1; no definite D call. V dropped 11 bases and J dropped 7 bases, with 3 bases sitting between them. Germline V gene sequence: CDR1 SGHTA, CDR2 FQGTGA. The CDR3 is 8 amino acids. DNA for the CDR3: TGTGCCTCTAATGAGCAGTTCTTC. Translation gives CASNEQFF.

This clone was observed a single time. The gene calls are TRBV27 and TRBJ2-1; TRBD2 agrees at 9 bases. V lost 6 bases, J lost 6 bases, and 9 bases stayed unmatched. Germline assignment: CDR1 MNHEY and CDR2 SMNVEV (reference sequence). CDR3 length equals 15 residues. The CDR3 protein is CASSTLSRGGNEQFF. For the CDR3, the DNA is TGTGCCAGCAGCACGCTGTCGCGGGGGGGCAATGAGCAGTTCTTC.

This chain's CDR3 is CASSFPGLPSRETQYF. CDR3 DNA sequence: TGTGCCAGCAGCTTCCCGGGACTACCTTCTCGAGAGACCCAGTACTTC. This sequence joins TRBV7-2 and TRBJ2-5; 7 positions agree with TRBD2. Per the germline V gene, CDR1 is SGHTA and CDR2 is FQGNSA. The CDR3 is 16 residues long. V gave up 3 bases and J gave up 4 bases; unmatched junction bases: 11.

The J gene is TRBJ2-7, the V gene TRBV6-2 or TRBV6-3; D unresolved. Trimming shortened V by 0 bases and J by 4 bases, and 7 bases separated the two germline ends. Looked up from germline, CDR1 is MNHEY and CDR2 is SVGEGT. CDR3 length: 13 residues. CDR3 sequence: CASSYSTNYEQYF. CDR3 coding DNA: TGTGCCAGCAGTTACTCGACAAATTACGAGCAGTACTTC.

The rearrangement joins TRBV2 to TRBJ2-7; D is possibly TRBD1 (6 bases). CDR3 length: 14 residues. V dropped 6 bases and J dropped 0 bases, with 12 bases sitting between them. Germline V gene lookup returns CDR1 SNHLY and CDR2 FYNNEI. The CDR3 protein is CASRIRDTSYEQYF. The CDR3 DNA reads as TGTGCCAGCAGAATCCGGGACACCTCCTACGAGCAGTACTTC.

The chain has TRBV18 and TRBJ2-5; 10 positions agree with TRBD2. The CDR3 contains 15 residues. With V trimmed by 1 base and J by 5 bases, 4 bases remained unmatched. Germline V lookup: CDR1 KGHSH, CDR2 LQKENI. The CDR3, as DNA: TGTGCCAGCTCACCACTGGCTAGCGGGGGTGAGACCCAGTACTTC. Amino acids: CASSPLASGGETQYF.